Below, 24 T cell receptor beta chains from the same sample are listed, as sequenced in a study of blood T cell repertoires in COVID-19. The data were produced by immunoSEQ multiplex PCR, yet TCRdb's version contains in-frame clones alone and is incomplete. The repertoire includes around 260,000 clones, 86% of them detected once, and 2.5% to 3% sits in the top ten. Material: peripheral blood. The origin of the receptors is a woman under 40 with active or convalescent COVID-19.

The V call is TRBV7-2, the J call TRBJ2-2; D uncertain. CDR1 is SGHTA, CDR2 FQGNSA, per germline. This CDR3 contains 18 residues. The V end lost 4 bases, the J end lost 2 bases, and 20 bases lay between the germline ends. The CDR3 sequence: CASSSTPRPMINTGELFF. CDR3 coding DNA: TGTGCCAGCAGCTCCACCCCCCGCCCTATGATCAACACCGGGGAGCTGTTTTTT.

The chain employs TRBV3-1 (or the pseudogene TRBV3-2) and TRBJ1-2; 8 nucleotides agree with TRBD1. CDR1 is LGHDT, CDR2 YNNKEL, per germline (reference sequence). The junction had 14 bases not matched to a gene; V was cut back by 4 bases and J by 4 bases. This CDR3 comprises 17 residues. CDR3: CASSPRVQGALGYGYTF. In DNA, the CDR3 is TGTGCCAGCAGCCCGAGGGTGCAGGGGGCGCTGGGCTATGGCTACACCTTC.

The V gene is TRBV2, the J gene TRBJ2-1, with a weak D call TRBD2 (5 bases). Trimming took off 6 bases at V and 0 bases at J, with 12 bases between the two ends. The CDR3 is made up of 15 amino acids. The germline CDR1 and CDR2 sequences are SNHLY and FYNNEI. CDR3 DNA sequence: TGTGCCAGCAGCCAGGACGGAGGCTCCTACAATGAGCAGTTCTTC. This translates into CASSQDGGSYNEQFF.

The chain joins TRBV15 to TRBJ1-2, with D perhaps TRBD1 (5 bases). Per germline, CDR1 LNHNV and CDR2 YYDKDF (reference sequence). This CDR3 contains 16 residues. V lost 4 bases to trimming and J lost 2 bases, with 17 bases between them. The CDR3 loop is CATSTRERTPNYGYTF. In DNA, the CDR3 is TGTGCCACCAGCACACGCGAACGGACACCGAACTATGGCTACACCTTC.

This chain uses TRBV5-6 with TRBJ1-2; a possible D gene is TRBD1 (6 bases). The CDR3 has 16 amino acids. Trimming left V 4 bases short and J 0 bases short, with 16 bases between. CDR1 and CDR2 (germline): SGHDT, YYEEEE. The DNA of the CDR3 is TGTGCCAGCAGCCCGATGGACGGGACAACTAACTATGGCTACACCTTC. The encoded protein is CASSPMDGTTNYGYTF. Drawing the rest from reference TRBV5-6 and TRBJ1-2, the complete variable domain is DAGVTQSPTHLIKTRGQQVTLRCSPKSGHDTVSWYQQALGQGPQFIFQYYEEEERQRGNFPDRFSGHQFPNYSSELNVNALLLGDSALYLCASSPMDGTTNYGYTFGSGTRLTVV.

Here the CDR3 reads CASSGQGTSPLHF. CDR3 nucleotides: TGTGCCAGCTCGGGACAGGGAACCTCACCCCTCCACTTT. The chain joins TRBV25-1 to TRBJ1-6; 9 nucleotides match TRBD1. This CDR3 spans 13 amino acids. The V gene end was trimmed by 8 bases and the J gene end by 10 bases; junction bases not matched to a gene: 6. The germline gives CDR1 MGHDK, CDR2 SYGVNS.

This clone was detected a few times. The chain joins TRBV6-5 to TRBJ1-2; D might be TRBD1 (6 bases). Germline CDR1 is MNHEY and CDR2 is SVGAGI. V lost 5 bases and J lost 0, with 13 bases in between. There are 15 residues in the CDR3. CDR3 in amino acids: CASSTDSLANYGYTF. DNA for the CDR3: TGTGCCAGCAGTACGGACAGTTTAGCTAACTATGGCTACACCTTC.

The gene calls are TRBV28 and TRBJ1-5; a weak D match, TRBD1 (6 bases). The CDR3 extends over 16 amino acids. The V and J ends lost 6 bases and 2 bases respectively, with 17 bases between them. Germline lookup yields CDR1 MDHEN and CDR2 SYDVKM. As DNA, the CDR3 is TGTGCCAGCAGGGGCCAGGGGTCCGGGGGCAATCAGCCCCAGCATTTT. It specifies CASRGQGSGGNQPQHF.

Turning to this clone: An end of the junction differs from the germline gene, which may be a read error. The J gene is TRBJ1-5, the V gene TRBV19; weak D call: TRBD1 (6 bases). Germline V gene data show CDR1 as LNHDA and CDR2 as SQIVND (reference sequence). The CDR3 runs to 17 residues. CDR3 residues: CATRQEFIELGKQPQHF. CDR3 coding DNA: TGTGCCACCCGACAGGAATTTATCGAATTAGGCAAACAGCCCCAGCATTTT.

The gene calls are TRBV7-9 and TRBJ1-2; the D gene is possibly TRBD1 (6 bases). Trimming took off 1 base at V and 6 bases at J, with 12 bases between the two ends. There are 14 residues in the CDR3. The germline gives CDR1 SEHNR, CDR2 FQNEAQ (reference sequence). Here the CDR3 reads CASSLDIRGDGYTF. In DNA form, the CDR3 reads TGTGCCAGCAGCTTAGATATCAGGGGCGATGGCTACACCTTC.

This CDR3 is CASSPQGVNTEAFF. As DNA, the CDR3 is TGCGCCAGCAGCCCACAAGGGGTGAACACTGAAGCTTTCTTT. The chain recombines TRBV5-1 with TRBJ1-1, with D perhaps TRBD1 (5 bases). Germline loops: CDR1 SGHRS, CDR2 YFSETQ. The CDR3 has 14 residues. Trimming shortened V by 4 bases and J by 0 bases, and 10 bases separated the two germline ends.

CDR3 amino acids: CASSHRGLGTEAFF. CDR3 bases: TGTGCCAGCAGCCACAGGGGGCTGGGCACTGAAGCTTTCTTT. V and J are TRBV28 and TRBJ1-1, with TRBD1 matching 9 bases. The CDR3 spans 14 residues. Per the germline V gene, CDR1 is MDHEN and CDR2 is SYDVKM. After removal of 6 bases from V and 4 bases from J, the junction contained 6 bases not matched to a gene.

This clone was detected only once. This sequence joins TRBV9 and TRBJ1-3; D is perhaps TRBD1 (6 bases). Per germline, CDR1 SGDLS and CDR2 YYNGEE. Between the trimmed V and J ends, which lost 3 bases and 2 bases, there was a span of 15 bases. The CDR3 covers 16 residues. The chain's CDR3 is CASSEGGGRPGNTIYF. CDR3 DNA: TGTGCCAGCAGCGAGGGAGGGGGGAGACCTGGAAACACCATATATTTT.

The rearrangement joins TRBV28 to TRBJ1-1; a possible D gene is TRBD1 (5 bases). This CDR3 comprises 16 residues. Germline-derived CDR1 and CDR2 are MDHEN and SYDVKM. The ends were cut back, 8 bases at V and 1 base at J, with 20 bases in the middle. For the CDR3, the DNA is TGTGCCAGCGTAACCCCGGGACTCCAAAAGAACACTGAAGCTTTCTTT. It is translated as CASVTPGLQKNTEAFF.

Written as DNA, the CDR3 is TGTGCCAGTAGGACAGGGGGATCGAATCAGCCCCAGCATTTT. It translates to CASRTGGSNQPQHF. This chain uses TRBV19 with TRBJ1-5; 9 nucleotides line up with TRBD1. The junction had 4 bases not matched to a gene; V was cut back by 6 bases and J by 4 bases. Germline V gene lookup returns CDR1 LNHDA and CDR2 SQIVND (reference sequence). The CDR3 is 14 residues long. Full variable domain (remainder filled in from reference TRBV19 and TRBJ1-5): DGGITQSPKYLFRKEGQNVTLSCEQNLNHDAMYWYRQDPGQGLRLIYYSQIVNDFQKGDIAEGYSVSREKKESFPLTVTSAQKNPTAFYLCASRTGGSNQPQHFGDGTRLSIL.

The V call is TRBV27, the J call TRBJ2-1; 9 bases are shared with TRBD2. The CDR3 covers 16 residues. V trimming: 4 bases; J trimming: 1 base; junction bases outside the gene matches: 5. Germline values: CDR1 MNHEY, CDR2 SMNVEV (reference sequence). CDR3 bases: TGTGCCAGCAGTTACCAGCGGGGGGCGTCCTACAATGAGCAGTTCTTC. It is translated as CASSYQRGASYNEQFF.

The chain links TRBV6-6 to TRBJ1-4, with unresolved D. V lost 5 bases and J lost 4, with 8 bases in between. This CDR3 is 13 amino acids long. Germline V gene data show CDR1 as MNHNY and CDR2 as SVGAGI (reference sequence). The CDR3 region has the DNA TGTGCCAGCAGTGGGCAGGATAATGAAAAACTGTTTTTT. Residues: CASSGQDNEKLFF.

The chain couples TRBV29-1 to TRBJ1-4; TRBD1 might be the D (6 bases). With 7 bases removed from V and 10 bases from J, the gap between germline ends came to 19 bases. From germline, CDR1 is SQVTM and CDR2 ANQGSEA. The CDR3 covers 13 residues. As DNA, the CDR3 is TGCAGCGCCGAGGTGGGGGGGCTCCGAAAACTGTTTTTT. Its protein product is CSAEVGGLRKLFF.

The chain is built from TRBV4-3 and TRBJ1-5; no reliable D call. The V and J ends lost 0 bases and 6 bases respectively, with 12 bases between them. The CDR3 consists of 15 residues. Germline V gene data show CDR1 as LGHNA and CDR2 as YSLEER. Here the CDR3 reads CASSQDYRLGQPQHF. CDR3 coding DNA: TGCGCCAGCAGCCAAGATTACCGACTGGGTCAGCCCCAGCATTTT.

The rearrangement links TRBV6-5 to TRBJ1-2; D is perhaps TRBD1 (6 bases). Germline CDR1 MNHEY, CDR2 SVGAGI. V was shortened by 6 bases and J by 4 bases, with 18 bases between the two germline ends. The CDR3 spans 15 residues. DNA for the CDR3: TGTGCCAGCAGACAACTTCGACAGGACCGCTATGGCTACACCTTC. It specifies CASRQLRQDRYGYTF.

The chain uses TRBV5-1 and TRBJ2-3; 7 nucleotides align to TRBD1. V shed 4 bases and J 3 bases; nucleotides not matched to a gene: 5. CDR1 and CDR2 (germline): SGHRS, YFSETQ. The CDR3 consists of 14 residues. CDR3 nucleotide sequence: TGCGCCAGCAGCGTGACAGGGTCTACAGATACGCAGTATTTT. Its translation: CASSVTGSTDTQYF.

The chain combines TRBV9 with TRBJ2-3; 13 nucleotides agree with TRBD2. The germline gives CDR1 SGDLS, CDR2 YYNGEE. Trimming took 4 bases from V and 6 from J; bases not matched to a gene: 8. CDR3 length: 16 amino acids. CDR3 in amino acids: CASSKRLAGGLDTQYF. The CDR3 nucleotides read TGTGCCAGCAGCAAACGACTAGCGGGGGGTCTGGATACGCAGTATTTT.

The rearrangement links TRBV19 to TRBJ2-1; TRBD1 might be the D (6 bases). This CDR3 region has 14 residues. CDR1 is LNHDA, CDR2 SQIVND, per germline (reference sequence). Trimming stripped 10 bases from V and 2 bases from J, with 15 bases between. The CDR3 sequence is CATKGRGTYNEQFF. The CDR3 bases are TGTGCCACTAAGGGCAGGGGAACCTACAATGAGCAGTTCTTC.

The rearrangement uses TRBV11-1 and TRBJ1-1; D perhaps matches TRBD1 (6 bases). Trimming stripped 4 bases from V and 5 bases from J, with 11 bases between. CDR1 and CDR2 (germline): SGHAT, FQDESV (reference sequence). CDR3 length equals 13 residues. The CDR3 nucleotides read TGTGCCAGCAGCTCGGGACAAGGTACTGAAGCTTTCTTT. This encodes CASSSGQGTEAFF.